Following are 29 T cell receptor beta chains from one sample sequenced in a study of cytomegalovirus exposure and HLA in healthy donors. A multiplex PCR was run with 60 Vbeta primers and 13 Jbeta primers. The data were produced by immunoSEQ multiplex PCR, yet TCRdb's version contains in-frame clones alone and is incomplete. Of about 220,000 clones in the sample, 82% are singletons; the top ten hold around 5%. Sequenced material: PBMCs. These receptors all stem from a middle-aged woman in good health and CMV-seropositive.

This CDR3 reads CASTARDGLYGYTF. DNA of the CDR3: TGTGCCAGCACCGCCCGTGACGGACTCTATGGCTACACCTTC. The rearrangement joins TRBV9 to TRBJ1-2; D unresolved. CDR3 length: 14 residues. The germline V gene has CDR1 SGDLS and CDR2 YYNGEE. V lost 6 bases to trimming and J lost 4 bases, with 16 bases between them.

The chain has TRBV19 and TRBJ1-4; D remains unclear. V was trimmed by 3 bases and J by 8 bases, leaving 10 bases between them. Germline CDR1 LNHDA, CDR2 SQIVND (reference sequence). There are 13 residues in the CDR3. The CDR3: CASSMPIGEKLFF. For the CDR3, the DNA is TGTGCCAGTAGTATGCCCATCGGGGAAAAACTGTTTTTT.

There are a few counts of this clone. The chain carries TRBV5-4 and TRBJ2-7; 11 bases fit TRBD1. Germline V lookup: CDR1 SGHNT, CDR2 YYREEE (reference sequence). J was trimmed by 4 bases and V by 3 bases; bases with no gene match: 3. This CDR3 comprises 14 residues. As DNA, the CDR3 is TGTGCCAGCAGCTCCGGGACAGGGGGTTACGAGCAGTACTTC. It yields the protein CASSSGTGGYEQYF.

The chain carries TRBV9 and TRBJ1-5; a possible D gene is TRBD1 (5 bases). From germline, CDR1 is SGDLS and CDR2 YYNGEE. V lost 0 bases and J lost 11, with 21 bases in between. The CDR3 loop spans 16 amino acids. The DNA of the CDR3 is TGTGCCAGCAGCGTAGGCGACAGCTCCCCATCTTGGTCCCAGCATTTT. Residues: CASSVGDSSPSWSQHF.

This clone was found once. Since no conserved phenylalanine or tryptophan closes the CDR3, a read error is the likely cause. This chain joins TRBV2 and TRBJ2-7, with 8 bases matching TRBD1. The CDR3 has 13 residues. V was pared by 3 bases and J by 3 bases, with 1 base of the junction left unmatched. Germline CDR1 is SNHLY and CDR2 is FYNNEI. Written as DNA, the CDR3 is TGTGCCAGCAGTGACAGGGGGCTCTACGAGCAGTACCTC. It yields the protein CASSDRGLYEQYL.

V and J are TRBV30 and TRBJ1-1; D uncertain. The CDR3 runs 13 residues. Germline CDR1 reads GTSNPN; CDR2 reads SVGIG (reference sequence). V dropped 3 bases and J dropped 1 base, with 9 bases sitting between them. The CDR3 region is CAWRRERNTEAFF. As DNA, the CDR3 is TGTGCCTGGAGACGCGAAAGGAACACTGAAGCTTTCTTT.

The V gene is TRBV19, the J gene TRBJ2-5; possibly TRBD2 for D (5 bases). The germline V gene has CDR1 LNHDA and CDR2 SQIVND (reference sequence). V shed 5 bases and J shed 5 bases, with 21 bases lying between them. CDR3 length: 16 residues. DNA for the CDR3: TGTGCCAGTAGTCAGTCGGTCCGGGGTATCTATGAGACCCAGTACTTC. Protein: CASSQSVRGIYETQYF. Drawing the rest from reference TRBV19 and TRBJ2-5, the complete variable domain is DGGITQSPKYLFRKEGQNVTLSCEQNLNHDAMYWYRQDPGQGLRLIYYSQIVNDFQKGDIAEGYSVSREKKESFPLTVTSAQKNPTAFYLCASSQSVRGIYETQYFGPGTRLLVL.

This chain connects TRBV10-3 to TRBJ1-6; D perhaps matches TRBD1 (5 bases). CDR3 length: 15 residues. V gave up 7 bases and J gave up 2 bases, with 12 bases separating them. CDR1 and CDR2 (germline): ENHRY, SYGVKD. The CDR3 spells CAITSTDPYNSPLHF. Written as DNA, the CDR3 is TGTGCCATCACTTCGACAGATCCCTATAATTCACCCCTCCACTTT.

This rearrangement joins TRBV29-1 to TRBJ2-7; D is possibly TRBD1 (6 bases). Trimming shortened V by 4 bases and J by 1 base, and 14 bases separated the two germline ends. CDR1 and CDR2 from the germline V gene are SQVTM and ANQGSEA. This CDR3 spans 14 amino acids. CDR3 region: CSVALQGKSYEQYF. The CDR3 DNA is TGCAGCGTTGCGTTACAGGGTAAATCCTACGAGCAGTACTTC.

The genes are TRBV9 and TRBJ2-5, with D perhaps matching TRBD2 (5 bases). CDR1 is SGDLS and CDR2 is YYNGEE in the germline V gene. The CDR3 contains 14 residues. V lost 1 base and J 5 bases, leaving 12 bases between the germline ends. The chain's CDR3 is CASSVRQRGETQYF. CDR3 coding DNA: TGTGCCAGCAGCGTAAGGCAGCGCGGGGAGACCCAGTACTTC.

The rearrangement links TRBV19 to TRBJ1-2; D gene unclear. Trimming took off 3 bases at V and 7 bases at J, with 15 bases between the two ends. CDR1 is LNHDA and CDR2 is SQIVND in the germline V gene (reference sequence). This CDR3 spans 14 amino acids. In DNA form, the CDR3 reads TGTGCCAGTAGTATCGTCCTTGCAGGTTCTGGCTACACCTTC. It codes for CASSIVLAGSGYTF.

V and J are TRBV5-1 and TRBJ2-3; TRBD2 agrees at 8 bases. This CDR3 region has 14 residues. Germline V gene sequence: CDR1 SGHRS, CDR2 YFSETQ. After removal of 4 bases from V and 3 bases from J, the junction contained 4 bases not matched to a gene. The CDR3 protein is CASSVTGGTDTQYF. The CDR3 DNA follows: TGCGCCAGCAGCGTGACGGGGGGGACAGATACGCAGTATTTT.

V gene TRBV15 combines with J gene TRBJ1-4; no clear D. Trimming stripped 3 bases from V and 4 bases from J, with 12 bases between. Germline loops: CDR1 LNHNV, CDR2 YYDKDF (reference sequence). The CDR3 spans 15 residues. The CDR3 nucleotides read TGTGCCACCAGCAGGGCAGGAGGGCATAATGAAAAACTGTTTTTT. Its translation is CATSRAGGHNEKLFF.

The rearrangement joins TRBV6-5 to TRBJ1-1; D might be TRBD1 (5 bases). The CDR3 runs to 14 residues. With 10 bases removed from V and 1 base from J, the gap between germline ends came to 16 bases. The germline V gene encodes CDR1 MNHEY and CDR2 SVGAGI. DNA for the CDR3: TGTGCCACCAAACCGGACACCTCGAACACTGAAGCTTTCTTT. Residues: CATKPDTSNTEAFF.

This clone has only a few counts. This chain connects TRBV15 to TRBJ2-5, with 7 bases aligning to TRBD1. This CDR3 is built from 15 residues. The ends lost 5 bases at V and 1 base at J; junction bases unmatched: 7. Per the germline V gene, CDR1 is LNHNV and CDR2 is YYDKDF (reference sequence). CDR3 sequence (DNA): TGTGCCACCAGCTCACAATGGGACAGCCAAGAGACCCAGTACTTC. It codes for CATSSQWDSQETQYF. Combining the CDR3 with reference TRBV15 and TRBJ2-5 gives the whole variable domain DAMVIQNPRYQVTQFGKPVTLSCSQTLNHNVMYWYQQKSSQAPKLLFHYYDKDFNNEADTPDNFQSRRPNTSFCFLDIRSPGLGDTAMYLCATSSQWDSQETQYFGPGTRLLVL.

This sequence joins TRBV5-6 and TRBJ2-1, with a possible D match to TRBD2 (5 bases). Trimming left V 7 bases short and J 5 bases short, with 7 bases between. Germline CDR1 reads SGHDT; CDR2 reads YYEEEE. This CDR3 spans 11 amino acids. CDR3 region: CASERHNEQFF. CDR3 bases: TGTGCCAGCGAGCGGCACAATGAGCAGTTCTTC.

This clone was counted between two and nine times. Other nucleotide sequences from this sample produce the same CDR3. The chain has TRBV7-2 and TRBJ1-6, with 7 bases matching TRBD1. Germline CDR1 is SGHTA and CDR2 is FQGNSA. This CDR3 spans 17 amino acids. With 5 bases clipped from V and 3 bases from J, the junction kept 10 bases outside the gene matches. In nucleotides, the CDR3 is TGTGCCAGCAGCCCTAGGGGGCAGATTCACTATAATTCACCCCTCCACTTT. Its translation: CASSPRGQIHYNSPLHF.

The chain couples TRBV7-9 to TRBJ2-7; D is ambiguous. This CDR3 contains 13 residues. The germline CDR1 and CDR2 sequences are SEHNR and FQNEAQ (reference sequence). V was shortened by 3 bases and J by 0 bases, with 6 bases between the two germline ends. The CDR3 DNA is TGTGCCAGCAGCTTCCCCGGCTCCTACGAGCAGTACTTC. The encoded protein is CASSFPGSYEQYF.

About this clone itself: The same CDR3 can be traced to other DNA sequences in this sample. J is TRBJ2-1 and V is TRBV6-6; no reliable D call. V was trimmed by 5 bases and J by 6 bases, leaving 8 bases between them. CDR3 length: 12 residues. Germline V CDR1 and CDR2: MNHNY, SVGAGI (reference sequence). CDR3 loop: CASSLSSNEQFF. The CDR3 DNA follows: TGTGCCAGCAGTCTTTCTAGCAATGAGCAGTTCTTC.

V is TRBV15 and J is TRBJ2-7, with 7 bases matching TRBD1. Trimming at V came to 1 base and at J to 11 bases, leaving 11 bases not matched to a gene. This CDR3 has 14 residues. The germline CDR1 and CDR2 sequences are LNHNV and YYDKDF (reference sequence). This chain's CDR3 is CATSRVGTGEGEYF. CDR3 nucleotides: TGTGCCACCAGCAGAGTAGGAACAGGGGAAGGGGAGTACTTC.

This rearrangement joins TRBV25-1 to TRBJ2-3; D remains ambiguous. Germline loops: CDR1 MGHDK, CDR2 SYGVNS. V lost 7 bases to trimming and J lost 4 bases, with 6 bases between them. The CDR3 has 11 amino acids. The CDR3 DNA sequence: TGTGCCAGCAAGAGCGCAGATACGCAGTATTTT. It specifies CASKSADTQYF.

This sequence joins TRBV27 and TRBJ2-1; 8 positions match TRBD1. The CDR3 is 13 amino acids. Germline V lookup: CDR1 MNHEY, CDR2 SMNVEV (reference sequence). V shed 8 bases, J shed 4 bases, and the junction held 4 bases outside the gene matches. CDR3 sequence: CASGQGPYNEQFF. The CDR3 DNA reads TGTGCCAGCGGACAGGGCCCTTACAATGAGCAGTTCTTC.

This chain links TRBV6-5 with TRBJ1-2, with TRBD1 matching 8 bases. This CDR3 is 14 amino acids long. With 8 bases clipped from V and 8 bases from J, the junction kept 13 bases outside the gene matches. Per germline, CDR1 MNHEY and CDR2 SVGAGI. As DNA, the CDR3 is TGTGCCAGCCGCCCGGGACAGGAGGGAAGGGGCTACACCTTC. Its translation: CASRPGQEGRGYTF.

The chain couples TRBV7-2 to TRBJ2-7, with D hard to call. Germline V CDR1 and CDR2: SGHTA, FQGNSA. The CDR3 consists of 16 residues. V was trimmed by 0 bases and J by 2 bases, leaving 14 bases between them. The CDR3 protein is CASSLAIASAPYEQYF. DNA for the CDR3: TGTGCCAGCAGCTTAGCCATAGCATCAGCCCCCTACGAGCAGTACTTC. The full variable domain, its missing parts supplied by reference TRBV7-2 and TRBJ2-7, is GAGVSQSPSNKVTEKGKDVELRCDPISGHTALYWYRQSLGQGLEFLIYFQGNSAPDKSGLPSDRFSAERTGGSVSTLTIQRTQQEDSAVYLCASSLAIASAPYEQYFGPGTRLTVT.

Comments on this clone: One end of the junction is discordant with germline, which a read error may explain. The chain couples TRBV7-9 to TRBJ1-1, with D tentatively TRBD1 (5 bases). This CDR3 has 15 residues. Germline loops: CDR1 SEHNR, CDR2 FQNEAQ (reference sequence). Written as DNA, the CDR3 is TGTTCCAGCAGCTTCGCCCAGGGCAAGAACACTGAAGCTTTCTTT. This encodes CSSSFAQGKNTEAFF.

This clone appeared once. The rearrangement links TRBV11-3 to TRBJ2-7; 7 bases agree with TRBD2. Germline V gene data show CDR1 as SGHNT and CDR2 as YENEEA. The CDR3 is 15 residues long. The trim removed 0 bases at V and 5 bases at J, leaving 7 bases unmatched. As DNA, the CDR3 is TGTGCCAGCAGCTTAGAAGGCGGGAGCCTCGACGAGCAGTACTTC. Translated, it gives CASSLEGGSLDEQYF.

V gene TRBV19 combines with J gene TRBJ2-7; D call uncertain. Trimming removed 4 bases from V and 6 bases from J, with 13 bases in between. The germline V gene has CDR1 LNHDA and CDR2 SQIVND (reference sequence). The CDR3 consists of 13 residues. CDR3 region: CASSTSSHAEQYF. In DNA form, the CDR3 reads TGTGCCAGTAGTACCAGTTCTCACGCCGAGCAGTACTTC.

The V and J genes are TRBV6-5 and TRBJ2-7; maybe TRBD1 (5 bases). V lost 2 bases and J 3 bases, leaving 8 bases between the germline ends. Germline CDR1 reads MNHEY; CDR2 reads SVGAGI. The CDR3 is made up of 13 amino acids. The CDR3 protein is CASSYGAFYEQYF. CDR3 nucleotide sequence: TGTGCCAGCAGTTACGGGGCATTCTACGAGCAGTACTTC.

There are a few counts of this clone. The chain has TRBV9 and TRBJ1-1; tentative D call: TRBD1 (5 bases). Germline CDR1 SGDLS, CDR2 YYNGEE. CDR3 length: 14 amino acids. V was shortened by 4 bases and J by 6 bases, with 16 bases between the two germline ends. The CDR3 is CASSSGTGRAEAFF. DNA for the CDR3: TGTGCCAGCAGCTCTGGGACGGGGAGGGCTGAAGCTTTCTTT.